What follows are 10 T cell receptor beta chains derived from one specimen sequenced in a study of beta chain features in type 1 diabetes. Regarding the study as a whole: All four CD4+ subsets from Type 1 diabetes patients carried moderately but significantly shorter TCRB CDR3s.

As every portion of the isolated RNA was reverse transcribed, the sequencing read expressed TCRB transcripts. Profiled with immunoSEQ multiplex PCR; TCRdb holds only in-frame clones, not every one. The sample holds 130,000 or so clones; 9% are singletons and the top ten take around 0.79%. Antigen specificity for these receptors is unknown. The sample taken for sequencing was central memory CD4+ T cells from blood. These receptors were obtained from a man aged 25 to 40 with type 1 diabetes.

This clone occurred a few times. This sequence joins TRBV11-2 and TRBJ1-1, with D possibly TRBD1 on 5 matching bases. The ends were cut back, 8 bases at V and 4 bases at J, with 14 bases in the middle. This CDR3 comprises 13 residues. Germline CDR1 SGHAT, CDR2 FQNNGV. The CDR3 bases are TGTGCCAGCGGGCTACTGGGGGGCACTGAAGCTTTCTTT. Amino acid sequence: CASGLLGGTEAFF.

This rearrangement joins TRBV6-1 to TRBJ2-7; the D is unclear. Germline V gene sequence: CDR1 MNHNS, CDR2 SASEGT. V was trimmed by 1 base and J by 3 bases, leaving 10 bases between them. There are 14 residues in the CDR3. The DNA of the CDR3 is TGTGCCAGCAGTGAAGGGTCGAGGAACTACGAGCAGTACTTC. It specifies CASSEGSRNYEQYF.

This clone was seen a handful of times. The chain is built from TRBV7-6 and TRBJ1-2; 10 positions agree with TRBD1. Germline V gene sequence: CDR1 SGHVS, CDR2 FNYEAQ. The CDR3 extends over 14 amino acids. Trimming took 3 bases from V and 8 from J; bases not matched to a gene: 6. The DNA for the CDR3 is TGTGCCAGCAGCTTCGGGACAGGGGAAGGGGGCTACACCTTC. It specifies CASSFGTGEGGYTF.

CDR3 in DNA: TGCAGCTCAAACACGAACACCGGGGAGCTGTTTTTT. It translates to CSSNTNTGELFF. The chain links TRBV29-1 to TRBJ2-2; no firm D call. From germline, CDR1 is SQVTM and CDR2 ANQGSEA. V lost 8 bases and J 0 bases, leaving 7 bases between the germline ends. CDR3 length equals 12 residues.

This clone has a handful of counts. CDR3 loop: CASSTSGPPFGEQFF. Here the CDR3 DNA reads TGTGCCAGCAGCACAAGCGGGCCGCCTTTCGGTGAGCAGTTCTTC. The chain has TRBV7-2 and TRBJ2-1, with D possibly TRBD2 on 6 matching bases. Trimming shortened V by 5 bases and J by 9 bases, and 20 bases separated the two germline ends. Germline V gene lookup returns CDR1 SGHTA and CDR2 FQGNSA. The CDR3 runs 15 residues. Based on the CDR3 plus reference TRBV7-2 and TRBJ2-1, the full variable domain is GAGVSQSPSNKVTEKGKDVELRCDPISGHTALYWYRQSLGQGLEFLIYFQGNSAPDKSGLPSDRFSAERTGGSVSTLTIQRTQQEDSAVYLCASSTSGPPFGEQFFGPGTRLTVL.

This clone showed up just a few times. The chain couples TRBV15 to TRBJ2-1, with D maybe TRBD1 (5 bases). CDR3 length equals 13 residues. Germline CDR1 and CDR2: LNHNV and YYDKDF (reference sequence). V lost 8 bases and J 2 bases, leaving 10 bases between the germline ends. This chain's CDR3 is CATSAGPYNEQFF. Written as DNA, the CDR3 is TGTGCCACCTCCGCAGGGCCCTACAATGAGCAGTTCTTC. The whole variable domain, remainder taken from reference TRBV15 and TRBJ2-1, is DAMVIQNPRYQVTQFGKPVTLSCSQTLNHNVMYWYQQKSSQAPKLLFHYYDKDFNNEADTPDNFQSRRPNTSFCFLDIRSPGLGDTAMYLCATSAGPYNEQFFGPGTRLTVL.

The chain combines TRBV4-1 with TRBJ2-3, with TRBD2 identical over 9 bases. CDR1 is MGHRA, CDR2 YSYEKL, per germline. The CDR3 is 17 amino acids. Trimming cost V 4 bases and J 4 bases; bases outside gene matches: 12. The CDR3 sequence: CASSPGLGGGASDTQYF. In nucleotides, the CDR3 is TGCGCCAGCAGCCCAGGACTAGGCGGGGGGGCCTCAGATACGCAGTATTTT.

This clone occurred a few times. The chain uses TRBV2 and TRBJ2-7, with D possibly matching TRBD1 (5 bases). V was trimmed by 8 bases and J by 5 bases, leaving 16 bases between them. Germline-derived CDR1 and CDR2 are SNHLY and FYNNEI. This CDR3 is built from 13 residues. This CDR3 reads CASVPEGAHEQYF. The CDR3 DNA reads TGTGCCAGCGTTCCCGAAGGGGCCCACGAGCAGTACTTC.

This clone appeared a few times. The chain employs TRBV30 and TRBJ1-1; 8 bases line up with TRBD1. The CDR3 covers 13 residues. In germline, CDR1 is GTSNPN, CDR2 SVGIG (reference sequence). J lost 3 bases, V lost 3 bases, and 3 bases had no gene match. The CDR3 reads CAWSRTGYTEAFF. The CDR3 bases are TGTGCCTGGAGCCGGACAGGGTACACTGAAGCTTTCTTT.

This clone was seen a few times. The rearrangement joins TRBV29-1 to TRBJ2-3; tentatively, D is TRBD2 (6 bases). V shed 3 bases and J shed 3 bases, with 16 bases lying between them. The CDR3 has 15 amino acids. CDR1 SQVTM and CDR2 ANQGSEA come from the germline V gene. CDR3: CSVDGGEGSTDTQYF. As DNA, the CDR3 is TGCAGCGTTGACGGCGGGGAAGGAAGTACAGATACGCAGTATTTT.